The rows below give T cell receptor beta chains drawn from one sample of a study of regulatory T cells in long-lasting Graves disease. TCRdb independently ran MiXCR on the multiplex PCR reads; one entry per CDR3 protein. The sample lists about 530,000 distinct CDR3 sequences, around 15% occurring once. These data are also associated with another study on T cells in Graves' hyperthyroidism and ophthalmopathy.

The sample in question was peripheral blood mononuclear cells (PBMCs), obtained at new diagnosis, from a patient treated with antithyroid drugs. Receptors were obtained from a woman aged 35-65 years with Graves disease. Both conserved end residues are part of each CDR3. Fields, in order: J gene, V gene, D gene, clone size, CDR3 protein, CDR3 DNA. A D gene is named only where the DNA matches it firmly. A clone size is listed for some rows: how often the clone was seen (once, few, many), or a class if it is expanded.

>TRBJ1-1|TRBV11-3|-|-
CASSLRNTEASF
TGTGCCAGCAGCTTAAGGAACACTGAAGCTTCCTTT
>TRBJ2-3|TRBV12-3/TRBV12-4|TRBD2|many
CASSHTSGGRVGTDTQYF
TGTGCCAGCAGCCATACTAGCGGGGGGCGGGTTGGCACAGATACGCAGTATTTT
>TRBJ1-1|TRBV5-5|TRBD1|once
CASSMTGGLNTEAFF
TGTGCCAGCAGCATGACAGGGGGCTTAAACACTGAAGCTTTCTTT
>TRBJ1-1|TRBV30|-|few
CAWGVNTEAFF
TGTGCCTGGGGGGTCAACACTGAAGCTTTCTTT
>TRBJ2-2|TRBV13|-|many
CASSFGQGGTGELFF
TGTGCCAGCAGCTTTGGGCAGGGCGGCACCGGGGAGCTGTTTTTT
>TRBJ1-2|TRBV2|-|many
CASRPTGYGYTF
TGTGCCAGCAGGCCGACAGGTTATGGCTACACCTTC
>TRBJ1-2|TRBV4-1|TRBD1|-
CASSHGTGVYGYTF
TGCGCCAGCAGCCACGGGACAGGAGTCTATGGCTACACCTTC
>TRBJ2-2|TRBV18|TRBD1|-
CASSPPSSGQSAGELFF
TGTGCCAGCTCACCACCAAGCTCGGGACAGTCGGCCGGGGAGCTGTTTTTT
>TRBJ2-2|TRBV7-8|-|few
CASSLTFQGNTGELFF
TGTGCCAGCAGCTTAACTTTCCAGGGGAACACCGGGGAGCTGTTTTTT
>TRBJ1-1|TRBV27|-|many
CASSFGARHTEAFF
TGTGCCAGCAGTTTTGGGGCTCGGCACACTGAAGCTTTCTTT
>TRBJ1-2|TRBV4-1|-|-
CASSPPYFGSYGYTF
TGCGCCAGCAGCCCCCCCTACTTTGGTAGCTATGGCTACACCTTC
>TRBJ2-3|TRBV20-1|-|many
CSARAGLGRADTQYF
TGCAGTGCCCGGGCCGGCCTCGGTAGGGCAGATACGCAGTATTTT
>TRBJ1-1|TRBV6-9|-|-
CASSYDATNTEAFF
TGTGCCAGCAGTTACGACGCAACGAACACTGAAGCTTTCTTT
>TRBJ1-2|TRBV7-9|-|many
CASSFRDLRGYTF
TGTGCCAGCAGCTTCAGGGATTTGCGCGGCTACACCTTC
>TRBJ1-6|TRBV9|-|-
CASSGIGTDNSPLHF
TGTGCCAGCAGCGGAATAGGGACGGATAATTCACCCCTCCACTTT
>TRBJ1-4|TRBV10-2|-|-
CASSKGRRATNEKLFF
TGCGCCAGCAGTAAGGGACGGCGTGCAACTAATGAAAAACTGTTTTTT
>TRBJ1-2|TRBV7-2|TRBD1|-
CASSSGTAKTF
TGTGCCAGCAGCTCCGGGACAGCCAAAACCTTC
>TRBJ1-2|TRBV6-1|TRBD1|many
CASNLGQGLGGYGYTF
TGTGCCAGCAATCTCGGACAGGGGCTAGGTGGCTATGGCTACACCTTC
>TRBJ1-1|TRBV28|TRBD1|few
CASSQKTGTADTEAFF
TGTGCCAGCAGTCAGAAGACCGGGACAGCTGACACTGAAGCTTTCTTT
>TRBJ2-2|TRBV5-4|-|few
CASSSRTRTLNTGELFF
TGTGCCAGCAGCTCACGGACACGCACCCTAAACACCGGGGAGCTGTTTTTT
>TRBJ1-1|TRBV20-1|-|many
CSAGRGGVAEAFF
TGCAGTGCTGGCCGCGGGGGGGTGGCTGAAGCTTTCTTT
>TRBJ1-6|TRBV5-1|-|-
CASSAAGTISYNPPLHF
TGCGCCAGCAGCGCCGCCGGGACAATATCCTATAATCCACCCCTCCACTTT
>TRBJ2-5|TRBV11-3|TRBD1|many
CASSRDRASETQYF
TGTGCCAGCAGCCGGGACAGGGCTTCGGAGACCCAGTACTTC
>TRBJ2-1|TRBV30|TRBD2|-
CAWSSTASGALGDYNEQFF
TGTGCCTGGAGTTCAACGGCTAGCGGGGCCTTGGGGGACTACAATGAGCAGTTCTTC
>TRBJ2-3|TRBV6-5|TRBD1|many
CASSLTGRLTDTQYF
TGTGCCAGCAGTTTGACAGGGCGCTTAACAGATACGCAGTATTTT
>TRBJ1-2|TRBV5-6|TRBD1|-
CASEPRPGTGPTYYGYTF
TGTGCCAGCGAACCAAGGCCCGGGACAGGCCCCACTTACTATGGCTACACCTTC
>TRBJ1-1|TRBV29-1|-|few
CSVEDPMVGTEAFF
TGCAGCGTTGAAGATCCGATGGTCGGCACTGAAGCTTTCTTT
>TRBJ2-1|TRBV6-1|-|-
CASIKTGSGKEQFF
TGTGCCAGCATTAAAACAGGGTCGGGCAAAGAGCAGTTCTTC
>TRBJ2-2|TRBV12-3/TRBV12-4|-|few
CASSLYIGDTGELFF
TGTGCCAGCAGTTTATATATCGGGGACACCGGGGAGCTGTTTTTT
>TRBJ2-5|TRBV6-5|-|few
CASSYTLAGETQYF
TGTGCCAGCAGTTACACCTTGGCGGGAGAGACCCAGTACTTC
>TRBJ1-6|TRBV12-5|-|-
CASGPDYNSPLHF
TGTGCTAGTGGTCCTGATTATAATTCACCCCTCCACTTT
>TRBJ2-6|TRBV7-9|TRBD1|-
CASSPRQGKIISGANVLTF
TGTGCCAGCAGCCCGAGACAGGGAAAAATTATCTCTGGGGCCAACGTCCTGACTTTC